This passage covers 18 T cell receptor beta chains from one sample sequenced in a study of CDR3 diversity in severe acne. TCRdb re-derived calls from the PCR reads in MiXCR, one entry per CDR3 protein. The repertoire holds approximately 84,000 distinct CDR3 sequences, with under 65% as singletons. The sample was blood. The receptors were gathered from a male donor in good health, without acne.

In this sample, this clonotype turned up many times. The V gene is TRBV29-1, the J gene TRBJ1-3; D is uncertain. In germline, CDR1 is SQVTM, CDR2 ANQGSEA. The V gene lost 0 bases and the J gene lost 4 bases, with 4 bases spanning the gap. There are 12 residues in the CDR3. The DNA of the CDR3 is TGCAGCGTTGAAGATCCGGGAAACACCATATATTTT. It specifies CSVEDPGNTIYF.

Note on this clonotype: Relative to the germline gene, one junction end is altered; a read error may explain this. This chain uses TRBV11-2 with TRBJ2-2; TRBD2 agrees at 8 bases. Germline V gene lookup returns CDR1 SGHAT and CDR2 FQNNGV. The CDR3 is made up of 17 amino acids. The CDR3 region has the DNA TGTACCAGCAGCTTGTGGTGGCGGGAGGCCCGCAGCGGGGAGCTGTTTTTT. Residues: CTSSLWWREARSGELFF.

The rearrangement joins TRBV29-1 to TRBJ2-5; TRBD1 is a possible D gene (6 bases). V was trimmed by 3 bases and J by 5 bases, leaving 19 bases between them. CDR3 length: 15 residues. The V gene's germline CDR1 is SQVTM and CDR2 ANQGSEA. CDR3 residues: CSVEGAARAMETQYF. In DNA, the CDR3 is TGCAGCGTTGAGGGGGCGGCTAGGGCCATGGAGACCCAGTACTTC.

This chain links TRBV10-2 with TRBJ2-7, with no clear D. Trimming shortened V by 3 bases and J by 1 base, and 7 bases separated the two germline ends. The CDR3 runs 13 residues. Germline V gives CDR1 WSHSY, CDR2 SAAADI. This CDR3 is CASSDPPSYEQYF. In DNA form, the CDR3 reads TGCGCCAGCAGTGACCCACCTTCCTACGAGCAGTACTTC.

The rearrangement uses TRBV7-8 and TRBJ2-1; TRBD2 aligns across 11 bases. V trimming: 9 bases; J trimming: 7 bases; junction bases outside the gene matches: 14. This CDR3 has 16 residues. Germline CDR1 SGHVS, CDR2 FQNEAQ. CDR3 sequence reads: CASEYGVSGGGNEQFF. In DNA form, the CDR3 reads TGTGCCAGTGAATACGGGGTTAGCGGGGGGGGTAATGAGCAGTTCTTC.

This clonotype appeared many times. The J gene is TRBJ2-7, the V gene TRBV6-1, with D maybe TRBD1 (6 bases). The CDR3 runs 16 residues. The germline V gene has CDR1 MNHNS and CDR2 SASEGT. V gave up 8 bases and J gave up 4 bases, with 24 bases separating them. The CDR3 reads CASGFTLRDKGYEQYF. DNA for the CDR3: TGTGCCAGCGGCTTCACTCTCCGGGACAAAGGTTACGAGCAGTACTTC.

This clonotype was seen a few times. The chain employs TRBV7-2 and TRBJ2-3; 11 bases map to TRBD1. Germline CDR1 SGHTA, CDR2 FQGNSA. Trimming took 6 bases from V and 5 from J; bases not matched to a gene: 13. The CDR3 runs 17 residues. The CDR3 region has the DNA TGTGCCAGCAGAATGGGACAGGGGGAGCGGGAGGAAGATACGCAGTATTTT. As protein: CASRMGQGEREEDTQYF.

Comment on this clonotype: Germline is not matched at one junction end, which may reflect a read error. The gene calls are TRBV25-1 and TRBJ1-2; D not certain. This CDR3 comprises 16 residues. The germline gives CDR1 MGHDK, CDR2 SYGVNS. CDR3 DNA sequence: TGTGCCACCAGTGACCCGGCCCTGACGACCAACTATGGCTACACCTTC. Protein sequence: CATSDPALTTNYGYTF.

This chain uses TRBV5-1 with TRBJ1-1; D remains ambiguous. The CDR3 spans 14 residues. V was clipped by 2 bases and J by 0 bases, with 8 bases between them. CDR1 is SGHRS and CDR2 is YFSETQ in the germline V gene. The CDR3 bases are TGCGCCAGCAGCTTTCTTAGTATGAACACTGAAGCTTTCTTT. Residues: CASSFLSMNTEAFF.

The rearrangement joins TRBV6-5 to TRBJ2-7, with TRBD2 as a possible D gene (5 bases). With 5 bases removed from V and 3 bases from J, the gap between germline ends came to 14 bases. The CDR3 runs 14 residues. Germline CDR1 MNHEY, CDR2 SVGAGI. The CDR3 nucleotides read TGTGCCAGCAGTATAGCGAGAGGGTACTACGAGCAGTACTTC. Its translation is CASSIARGYYEQYF.

V and J are TRBV6-2 or TRBV6-3 and TRBJ1-2, with a weak D call TRBD1 (5 bases). The V end was cut by 4 bases, the J end by 0 bases, with 15 bases between. Germline assignment: CDR1 MNHEY and CDR2 SVGEGT. This CDR3 region has 16 residues. The CDR3 loop reads CASSSLTETTNYGYTF. CDR3 DNA: TGTGCCAGCAGTTCATTGACAGAGACTACTAACTATGGCTACACCTTC.

In its sample, this clonotype was seen once. It may be a read error: a sequence one base away is much more abundant. The chain carries TRBV28 and TRBJ1-2; tentatively, D is TRBD1 (5 bases). The V end lost 8 bases, the J end lost 3 bases, and 19 bases lay between the germline ends. The CDR3 runs 15 residues. Germline CDR1 is MDHEN and CDR2 is SYDVKM. The CDR3 DNA sequence: TGTGCCAGCGGTCCCTCCGACAGAATGGACTATGGCTACACCTTC. Translating it yields CASGPSDRMDYGYTF.

Ten or more counts support this clonotype. The J gene is TRBJ2-7, the V gene TRBV5-8, with D tentatively TRBD1 (5 bases). Germline CDR1 and CDR2: SGHTS and YDEGEE. The CDR3 has 15 amino acids. V dropped 4 bases and J dropped 6 bases, with 20 bases sitting between them. In DNA, the CDR3 is TGTGCCAGCAGCGGCTGGGGCGGATCCTCGTCCGAGCAGTACTTC. Translated, it gives CASSGWGGSSSEQYF.

As to this clonotype: A much larger clone differs from this one at a single base, so this may be a read error. Because it lacks the conserved phenylalanine or tryptophan at the end, this CDR3 is likely a read error. V usage is TRBV12-3 or TRBV12-4 and J usage is TRBJ2-3; D unclear. This CDR3 contains 12 residues. Trimming cost V 6 bases and J 2 bases, with 6 bases left between them. The CDR3 DNA reads as TGTGCCAGCAGCTATTCCACAGATACGCAGTATATT. The encoded protein is CASSYSTDTQYI.

Ten or more counts support this clonotype. V gene TRBV7-3 combines with J gene TRBJ2-3; D is perhaps TRBD2 (5 bases). In germline, CDR1 is SGHTA, CDR2 FQGTGA. The CDR3 contains 13 residues. V was pared by 5 bases and J by 5 bases, with 11 bases between. CDR3 in amino acids: CASSSAGEDTQYF. The CDR3 DNA reads as TGTGCCAGCAGCAGTGCCGGGGAAGATACGCAGTATTTT.

About this clonotype: Mismatch with germline at one junction end may stem from a read error. V usage is TRBV12-3 or TRBV12-4 and J usage is TRBJ2-2, with TRBD1 matching over 7 bases. This CDR3 is 16 amino acids long. The CDR3 DNA follows: TGTGCCAGCAGTTTACTGGGGCAGGGGGTCACCGGGGAGCTGTCTTGG. Protein product: CASSLLGQGVTGELSW.

Many counts were recorded for this clonotype. V usage is TRBV7-7 and J usage is TRBJ2-5; TRBD2 aligns across 8 bases. Trimming took 0 bases from V and 5 from J; bases not matched to a gene: 5. The CDR3 is 15 residues long. Germline V gene data show CDR1 as SSHAT and CDR2 as FNYEAQ (reference sequence). The CDR3 sequence: CASSLASGSGETQYF. CDR3 coding DNA: TGTGCCAGCAGCTTAGCCAGCGGGAGTGGCGAGACCCAGTACTTC.

This clonotype was observed many times. V gene TRBV10-3 combines with J gene TRBJ2-7; D is perhaps TRBD2 (6 bases). Germline V gene sequence: CDR1 ENHRY, CDR2 SYGVKD. V dropped 10 bases and J dropped 4 bases, with 14 bases sitting between them. The CDR3 consists of 12 residues. This CDR3 is CATGTGVYEQYF. CDR3 bases: TGTGCCACCGGGACTGGTGTGTACGAGCAGTACTTC.